This T cell receptor beta chain was documented in a study of response to subunit inactivated influenza vaccine. Regarding this clonotype: What it binds is unknown.

The study, taken as a whole, reports: The authors suggested that few new T cells are recruited per seasonal influenza vaccination.

This CDR3 contains 14 residues. V dropped 2 bases and J dropped 6; count of bases not matched to a gene: 6. One entry per CDR3 protein, called by TCRdb with MiXCR from the RT-PCR reads. Here the sample spans about 300,000 distinct CDR3 sequences, 20% to 25% being singletons. The clonotype originates from a man between 50 and 75 years old who received an inactivated influenza vaccine. Sequenced here: PBMCs from blood, sampled about 19 months after vaccination. V is TRBV12-3 or TRBV12-4 and J is TRBJ1-2, with TRBD1 matching over 7 bases. The CDR3 DNA reads as TGTGCCAGCAGTTTAATAGGGACAGCCCATGGCTACACCTTC. This encodes CASSLIGTAHGYTF.